This TCR beta chain was obtained from a study of beta chain features in type 1 diabetes (dated by TCRdb to between 2018 and 2020). Background for the entire study: No differences in mean age, gender distribution, total cell number or subset yield were found between patients and healthy donors. Across all samples, 107,917,701 sorted cells were examined, and cell number per subset correlated strongly with RNA yield. In the study, recently diagnosed type 1 diabetes patients and matched healthy donors were compared on the TCRB repertoires of their sorted circulating CD4+ T cell subsets. Regulatory and stem cell-like memory subsets were isolated from only 8 patients and roughly 8 healthy donors, whereas naive and central memory subsets came from all 28 donors.

The entire amount of isolated RNA was reverse transcribed using the High Capacity cDNA Reverse Transcription Kit, so the sequenced TCRB transcripts were expressed ones. Stem cell-like memory T cell samples underwent survey-depth immunoSEQ sequencing, averaging roughly 1 million total reads per sample. Sorted cells were lysed in RLT buffer, and RNA was extracted using DNase-treated RNeasy Micro or Mini kits according to cell number. Each cell subset was processed separately to prevent cross-contamination, with patient and healthy donor samples processed together. The immunoSEQ multiplex PCR was used to amplify TCRB sequences from cDNA, yielding 87-bp fragments that span the CDR3 region. Amplicons were sequenced on the Illumina HiSeq platform. The study's own analysis went as follows. PCR bias was corrected computationally using synthetic template baselines, and reads within Hamming distance 2 were collapsed, with unmergeable singletons discarded. By aligning reads against IMGT, V, D and J genes, CDR3 length, and insertions or deletions at six rearrangement sites were assigned. Within each subset, clonotype counts were normalized to sorted cell number, after which true diversity and Gini coefficients were computed with the tcR R package. Repertoire sharing was quantified using the overlap coefficient calculated on TCRB nucleotide sequences. TCRdb carries this immuneACCESS record with in-frame sequences only. Its versions omit some clonotypes, under half of them owing to an unresolved V gene in the studies checked, with the rest unexplained. For V, J and clone size, that table is used; D and trimming come from the DNA. The table for this sample lists roughly 26,000 clones; roughly half of them were counted only once. The leading ten clones occupy 0.3% of the sample.

From each donor, a single peripheral blood sample of 100 to 150 mL on average was drawn into heparinised tubes. A BD FACSAria II was used to sort naive, central memory, regulatory and stem cell-like memory CD4+ T cells with a panel that included CD45RO, CCR7, CD25, CD127, CD95 and CD27. Every sorted population had a purity above 95%. PBMCs were separated immediately by Lymphoprep density gradient centrifugation and were stained directly, without being cultured. So that batch effects would be minimized, each experiment stained and sorted samples in pairs, pairing one healthy donor with one patient. Study-level results and caveats: Patients with type 1 diabetes made fewer insertions and deleted more nucleotides at VDJ recombination sites, implying thymic rearrangement abnormalities. Sequencing cDNA rather than genomic DNA could over-represent highly expressing activated cells, although activation and CD3 levels did not differ between groups. Type 1 diabetes patients showed a moderate but significant shortening of TCRB CDR3 length in all four CD4+ subsets. Naive, central memory and regulatory TCRB repertoires appeared to be more alike among patients than among healthy donors. PCR might favor shorter templates, but patient and control samples were amplified and corrected together, so any skew would affect both groups equally. Only small numbers of individuals were included in the HLA sub-analyses, which left unresolved whether HLA type had any influence on TCRB rearrangement.

As for this clone: Its recognized antigen is unknown. No base quality information exists; no much larger clone differs at one position.

Ends trimmed: V by 2 bases, J by 5 bases; bases unmatched to a gene: 4. The CDR3 goes from the cysteine to the phenylalanine over 15 residues. Here the CDR3 DNA is all that survives: 45 bases in frame from base 1. The CDR1 and CDR2 encoded by the germline V gene are SGDLS and YYNGEE. Material for sequencing was stem cell memory CD4+ T cells from blood. The cell subset or site label for this specimen denotes: stem cell-like memory CD4+ T cells. The V and J segments used are TRBV9 and TRBJ2-3, with 11 bases matching TRBD2. The TCR originated in a young man with type 1 diabetes. Here the CDR3 is given as CASSVSGRAGDTQYF. In nucleotide form, the sequence is TGTGCCAGCAGCGTTAGCGGGAGGGCGGGAGATACGCAGTATTTT.